These T cell receptor beta chains were read from a single sample in a study of cytomegalovirus exposure and HLA in healthy donors. Using immunoSEQ multiplex PCR, the repertoire was profiled, and TCRdb retains in-frame clones only, with some absent. The data contain 170,000 or so clones, roughly 78% of them singletons. Material for sequencing was PBMCs. These receptors were collected from a woman in her fifties or sixties in good health and CMV-seropositive. Each CDR3 is given with its conserved first and last residue. The D gene is left open where the match is weak. Only part of the rows carry a size: once, few, many, or a class if the clone is expanded.

>TRBV7-6|TRBJ2-5|.|.
TGTGCCAGCAGCTTAGTGGAGGAGACCCAGTACTTC
CASSLVEETQYF
>TRBV7-9|TRBJ1-1|few|TRBD1
TGTGCCAGCAGCCCGACAGGGGGGACGACTGAAGCTTTCTTT
CASSPTGGTTEAFF
>TRBV5-1|TRBJ2-3|.|.
TGCGCCAGCAGCTTGGGGCAGGTCACAGATACGCAGTATTTT
CASSLGQVTDTQYF
>TRBV27|TRBJ1-5|.|TRBD1
TGTGCCAGCAGGAGAGGGACAGCAAACAATCAGCCCCAGCATTTT
CASRRGTANNQPQHF
>TRBV5-1|TRBJ2-7|.|.
TGCGCCAGCAGCCTAGGGGGTGAGCAGTACTTC
CASSLGGEQYF
>TRBV19|TRBJ1-6|.|.
TGTGCCAGTAGTATATCCATAAACAGGGTGAATTCACCCCTCCACTTT
CASSISINRVNSPLHF
>TRBV9|TRBJ1-5|.|.
TGTGCCAGCAGCGTAGGGCAGAATCAGCCCCAGCATTTT
CASSVGQNQPQHF
>TRBV7-8|TRBJ1-3|few|.
TGTGCCAGCAGCTTAGCGCCCGACTATAGCGTCTCTGGAAACACCATATATTTT
CASSLAPDYSVSGNTIYF
>TRBV7-8|TRBJ1-1|.|.
TGTGCCAGCACCCGCGGGACTGAAGCTTTCTTT
CASTRGTEAFF
>TRBV29-1|TRBJ1-5|.|.
TGCAGCGTTGTACAGGGCCATGGGAGGCCCCAGCATTTT
CSVVQGHGRPQHF
>TRBV30|TRBJ1-5|.|.
TGTGCCTGGAGTGGAGGACAGAGAATTCAGCCCCAGCATTTT
CAWSGGQRIQPQHF
>TRBV19|TRBJ1-3|once|.
TGTGCCAGTAGTATGGTTATGCCCCTCGGCAGGAACACCATATATTTT
CASSMVMPLGRNTIYF
>TRBV7-2|TRBJ2-7|once|.
TGTGCCAGCAGACCAACTAGTGGGTACGAGCAGTACTTC
CASRPTSGYEQYF
>TRBV10-1|TRBJ2-3|.|TRBD2
TGCGCCAGCAGTGAGTCGAGGTTTAGCGGGAATACGCAGTATTTT
CASSESRFSGNTQYF
>TRBV27|TRBJ2-1|.|TRBD2
TGTGCCAGCAGCCCTTTGCGGGGGGCCTACAATGAGCAGTTCTTC
CASSPLRGAYNEQFF
>TRBV19|TRBJ2-3|.|.
TGTGCCAGTAGTATTGGAACTACCTGGGATACGCAGTATTTT
CASSIGTTWDTQYF
>TRBV5-1|TRBJ2-3|.|.
TGCGCCTCAAAGCAGGGGGATACGCAGTATTTT
CASKQGDTQYF
>TRBV7-3|TRBJ2-1|.|TRBD1
TGTGCCAGCAGCTCAACAGGGGGCGGGGATGAGCAGTTCTTC
CASSSTGGGDEQFF
>TRBV9|TRBJ1-1|few|.
TGTGCCAGCGTGGGGGCACAAGCTTTCTTT
CASVGAQAFF
>TRBV4-2|TRBJ1-2|.|TRBD1
TGTGCCAGCAGCCAAGATCGGGGCAAGGGGGCCTATGGCTACACCTTC
CASSQDRGKGAYGYTF
>TRBV29-1|TRBJ2-5|.|TRBD1
TGCAGCCTAGGGACAGGGCGAGAGACCCAGTACTTC
CSLGTGRETQYF
>TRBV5-1|TRBJ2-3|.|TRBD2
TGCGCCAGCAGCTCCGGACTAGCGGGGTTAACAGATACGCAGTATTTT
CASSSGLAGLTDTQYF
>TRBV25-1|TRBJ2-3|few|.
TGTGCCAGCAGTGAATCCGGCAGGGCCTTCACAGATACGCAGTATTTT
CASSESGRAFTDTQYF
>TRBV30|TRBJ2-6|.|.
TGTGCCTGGAGTCTAGACCTTTCTGGGGCCAACGTCCTGACTTTC
CAWSLDLSGANVLTF
>TRBV30|TRBJ2-3|.|.
TGTGCCTGGAGTCCTCGGGCTAGCATATCCACAGATACGCAGTATTTT
CAWSPRASISTDTQYF
>TRBV5-8|TRBJ2-7|.|TRBD1
TGTGCCAGCAGCTTGGGGGGGACAGGGGGCGGCGAGCAGTACTTC
CASSLGGTGGGEQYF